This T cell receptor (beta chain) came from a study of CD8 T cells in ankylosing spondylitis. Comments on this clonotype: Its target is unknown.

Using quantitative 5'-RACE with molecular barcodes, the authors made TCR beta libraries. Via MiXCR, TCRdb re-called the 5' RACE reads, giving one row per CDR3 protein. The data show some 240,000 distinct CDR3 sequences, with 18% seen just once and approximately 32% held by the top ten. CDR1 is MNHEY, CDR2 SVGEGT, per germline. V shed 5 bases and J 0 bases; nucleotides not matched to a gene: 11. The CDR3 is 17 amino acids. Study-wide results and caveats: Reportedly, significant enrichment of disease-linked clones occurred in matched ankylosing spondylitis synovial fluid. Clones linked to the disease showed a CD8+ phenotype. They occurred at relatively low frequencies in peripheral blood.

The clonotype comes from a male donor with ankylosing spondylitis or in good health (not recorded which). The chain carries TRBV6-2 or TRBV6-3 and TRBJ2-7; 9 bases match TRBD1. Sequenced: blood, either unsorted or a sorted T cell fraction (not recorded which). The CDR3 DNA sequence: TGTGCCAGCAGTCGATACCCGGGACAGGGAATCTCCTACGAGCAGTACTTC. Encoded protein: CASSRYPGQGISYEQYF.